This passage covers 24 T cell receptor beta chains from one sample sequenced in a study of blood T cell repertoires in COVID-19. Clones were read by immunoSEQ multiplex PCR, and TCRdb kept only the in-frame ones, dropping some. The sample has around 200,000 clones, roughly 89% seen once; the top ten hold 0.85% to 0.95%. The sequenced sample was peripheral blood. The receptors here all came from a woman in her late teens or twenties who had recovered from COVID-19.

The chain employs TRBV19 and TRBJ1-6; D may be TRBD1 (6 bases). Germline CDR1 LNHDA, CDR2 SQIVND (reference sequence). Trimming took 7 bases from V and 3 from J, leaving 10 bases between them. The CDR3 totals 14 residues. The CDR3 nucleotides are TGTGCCAGTAATCGGGACAACTATAATTCACCCCTCCACTTT. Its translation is CASNRDNYNSPLHF.

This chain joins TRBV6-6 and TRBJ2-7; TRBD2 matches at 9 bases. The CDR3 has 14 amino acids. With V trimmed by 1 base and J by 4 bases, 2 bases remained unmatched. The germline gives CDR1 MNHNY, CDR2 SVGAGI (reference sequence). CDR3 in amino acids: CASSYLAGEYEQYV. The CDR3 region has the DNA TGTGCCAGCAGTTACTTAGCGGGAGAATACGAGCAGTACGTC.

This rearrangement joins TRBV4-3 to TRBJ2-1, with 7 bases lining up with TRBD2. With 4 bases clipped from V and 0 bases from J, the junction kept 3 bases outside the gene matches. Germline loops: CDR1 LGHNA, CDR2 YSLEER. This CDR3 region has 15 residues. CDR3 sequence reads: CASSLQRDSYNEQFF. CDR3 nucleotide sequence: TGCGCCAGCAGCCTTCAGCGGGACTCCTACAATGAGCAGTTCTTC.

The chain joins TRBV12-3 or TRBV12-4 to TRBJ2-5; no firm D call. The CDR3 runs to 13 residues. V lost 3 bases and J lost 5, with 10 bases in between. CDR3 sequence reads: CASSFGQTETQYF. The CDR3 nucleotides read TGTGCCAGCAGTTTTGGGCAAACGGAGACCCAGTACTTC.

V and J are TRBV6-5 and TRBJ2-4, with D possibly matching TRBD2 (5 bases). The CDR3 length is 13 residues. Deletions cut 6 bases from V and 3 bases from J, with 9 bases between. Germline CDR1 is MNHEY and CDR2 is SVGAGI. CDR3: CASRDGGKNIQYF. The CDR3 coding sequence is TGTGCCAGCAGGGACGGAGGCAAAAACATTCAGTACTTC.

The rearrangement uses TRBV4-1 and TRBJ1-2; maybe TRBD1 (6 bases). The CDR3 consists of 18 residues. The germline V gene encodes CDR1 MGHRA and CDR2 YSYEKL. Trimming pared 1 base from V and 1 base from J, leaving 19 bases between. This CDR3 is CASSQVYRTADYNYGYTF. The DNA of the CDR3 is TGCGCCAGCAGCCAAGTTTATAGGACAGCAGATTATAACTATGGCTACACCTTC.

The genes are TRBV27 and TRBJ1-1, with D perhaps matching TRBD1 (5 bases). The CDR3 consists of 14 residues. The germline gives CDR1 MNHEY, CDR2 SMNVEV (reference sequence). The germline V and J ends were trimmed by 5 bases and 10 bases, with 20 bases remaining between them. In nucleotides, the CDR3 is TGTGCCAGCAGTATTTACTCGGGGGAGGAAGGAGCTTTCTTT. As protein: CASSIYSGEEGAFF.

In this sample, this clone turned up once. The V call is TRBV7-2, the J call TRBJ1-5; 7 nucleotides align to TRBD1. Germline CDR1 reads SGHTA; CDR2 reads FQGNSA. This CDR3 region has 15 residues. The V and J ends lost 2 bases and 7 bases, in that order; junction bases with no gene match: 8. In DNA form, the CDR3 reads TGTGCCAGCAGCTTAAGGCAGGGGGGCGCACAGCCCCAGCATTTT. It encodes CASSLRQGGAQPQHF.

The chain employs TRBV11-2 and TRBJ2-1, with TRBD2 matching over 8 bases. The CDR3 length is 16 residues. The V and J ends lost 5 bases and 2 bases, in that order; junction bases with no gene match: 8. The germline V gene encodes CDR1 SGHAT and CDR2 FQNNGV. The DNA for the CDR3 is TGTGCCAGCAGCCAGAGGGCGGGAGGCGCCTACAATGAGCAGTTCTTC. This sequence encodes CASSQRAGGAYNEQFF.

The chain's CDR3 is CASRRQGGEQFF. The CDR3 DNA sequence: TGTGCCAGCAGACGACAGGGAGGCGAGCAGTTCTTC. V is TRBV6-6 and J is TRBJ2-1; D is possibly TRBD1 (7 bases). Germline assignment: CDR1 MNHNY and CDR2 SVGAGI (reference sequence). V dropped 6 bases and J dropped 10 bases, with 13 bases sitting between them. CDR3 size: 12 residues.

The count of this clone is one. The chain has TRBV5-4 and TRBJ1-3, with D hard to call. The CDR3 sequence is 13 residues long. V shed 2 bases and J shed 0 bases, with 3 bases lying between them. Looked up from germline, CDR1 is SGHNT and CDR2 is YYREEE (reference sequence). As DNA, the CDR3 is TGTGCCAGCAGCTTTCGCTCTGGAAACACCATATATTTT. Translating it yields CASSFRSGNTIYF.

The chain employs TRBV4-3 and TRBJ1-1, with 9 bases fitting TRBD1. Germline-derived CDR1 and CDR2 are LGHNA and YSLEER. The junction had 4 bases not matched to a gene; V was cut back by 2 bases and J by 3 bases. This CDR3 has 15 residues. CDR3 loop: CASSQWGQGDTEAFF. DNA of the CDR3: TGCGCCAGCAGCCAATGGGGACAGGGCGACACTGAAGCTTTCTTT.

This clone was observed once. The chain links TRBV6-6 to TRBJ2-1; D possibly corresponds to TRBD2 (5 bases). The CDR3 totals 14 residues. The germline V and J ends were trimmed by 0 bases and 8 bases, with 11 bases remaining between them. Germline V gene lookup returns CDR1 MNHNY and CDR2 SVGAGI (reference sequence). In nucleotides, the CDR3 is TGTGCCAGCAGTTACTCGTCGAATAGCGATGAGCAGTTCTTC. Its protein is CASSYSSNSDEQFF.

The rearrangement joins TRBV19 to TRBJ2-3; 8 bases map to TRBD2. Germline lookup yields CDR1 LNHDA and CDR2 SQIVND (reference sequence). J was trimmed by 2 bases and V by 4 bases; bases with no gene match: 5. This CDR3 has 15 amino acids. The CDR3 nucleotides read TGTGCCAGTAGTACCTTAGCGGGGCCCACAGATACGCAGTATTTT. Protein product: CASSTLAGPTDTQYF.

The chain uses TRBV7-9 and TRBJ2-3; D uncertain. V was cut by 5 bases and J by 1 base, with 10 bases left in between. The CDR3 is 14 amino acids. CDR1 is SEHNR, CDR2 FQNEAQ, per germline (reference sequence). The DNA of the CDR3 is TGTGCCAGCAGCCCGACACAGCGCACAGATACGCAGTATTTT. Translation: CASSPTQRTDTQYF.

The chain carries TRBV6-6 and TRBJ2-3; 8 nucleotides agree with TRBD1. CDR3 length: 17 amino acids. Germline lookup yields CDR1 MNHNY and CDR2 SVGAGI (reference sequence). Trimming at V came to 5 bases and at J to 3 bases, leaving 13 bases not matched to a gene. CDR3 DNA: TGTGCCAGCAGTCTTCGAGGACAGGGAGGTTTTACAGATACGCAGTATTTT. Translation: CASSLRGQGGFTDTQYF.

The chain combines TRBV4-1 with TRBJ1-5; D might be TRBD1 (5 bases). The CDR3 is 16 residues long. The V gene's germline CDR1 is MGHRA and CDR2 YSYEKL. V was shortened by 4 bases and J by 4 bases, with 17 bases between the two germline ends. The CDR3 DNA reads TGCGCCAGCAGCCTTAAATGGCAGGGTGGGAATCAGCCCCAGCATTTT. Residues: CASSLKWQGGNQPQHF.

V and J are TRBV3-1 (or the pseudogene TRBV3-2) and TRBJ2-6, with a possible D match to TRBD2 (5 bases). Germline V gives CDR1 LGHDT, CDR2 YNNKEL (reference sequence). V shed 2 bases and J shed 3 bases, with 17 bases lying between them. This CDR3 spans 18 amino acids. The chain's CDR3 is CASSQMGALEGGANVLTF. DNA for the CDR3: TGTGCCAGCAGCCAAATGGGAGCCCTCGAAGGTGGGGCCAACGTCCTGACTTTC.

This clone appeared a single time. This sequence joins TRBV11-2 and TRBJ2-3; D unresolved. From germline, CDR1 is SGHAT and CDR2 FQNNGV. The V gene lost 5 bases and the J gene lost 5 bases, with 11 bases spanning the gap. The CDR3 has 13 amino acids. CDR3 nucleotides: TGTGCCAGCAGCCTATCGTTTGAAGATACGCAGTATTTT. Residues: CASSLSFEDTQYF.

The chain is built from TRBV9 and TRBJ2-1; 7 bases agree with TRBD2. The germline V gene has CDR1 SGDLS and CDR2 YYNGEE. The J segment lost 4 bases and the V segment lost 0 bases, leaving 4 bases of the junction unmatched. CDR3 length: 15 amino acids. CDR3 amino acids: CASSVEASGYNEQFF. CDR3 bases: TGTGCCAGCAGCGTAGAGGCTAGCGGATACAATGAGCAGTTCTTC. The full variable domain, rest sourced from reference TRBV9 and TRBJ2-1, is DSGVTQTPKHLITATGQRVTLRCSPRSGDLSVYWYQQSLDQGLQFLIQYYNGEERAKGNILERFSAQQFPDLHSELNLSSLELGDSALYFCASSVEASGYNEQFFGPGTRLTVL.

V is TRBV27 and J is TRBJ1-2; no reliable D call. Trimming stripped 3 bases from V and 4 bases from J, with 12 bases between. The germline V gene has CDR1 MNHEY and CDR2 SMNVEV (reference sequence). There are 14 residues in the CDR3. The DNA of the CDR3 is TGTGCCAGCAGTTTCGGCGGGCCCTTCTATGGCTACACCTTC. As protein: CASSFGGPFYGYTF.

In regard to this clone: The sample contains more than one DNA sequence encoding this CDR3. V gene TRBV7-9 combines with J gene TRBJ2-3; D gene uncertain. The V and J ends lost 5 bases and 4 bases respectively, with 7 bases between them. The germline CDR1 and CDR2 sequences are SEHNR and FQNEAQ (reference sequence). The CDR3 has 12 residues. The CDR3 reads CASSPLSDTQYF. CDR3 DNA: TGTGCCAGCAGCCCCCTCTCAGATACGCAGTATTTT.

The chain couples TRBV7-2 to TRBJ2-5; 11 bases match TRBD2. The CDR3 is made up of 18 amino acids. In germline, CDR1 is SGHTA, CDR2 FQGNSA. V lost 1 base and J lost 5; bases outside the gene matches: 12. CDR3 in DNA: TGTGCCAGCAGCTTAGACGGACTAGCGGGCATGAGTTGGGAGACCCAGTACTTC. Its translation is CASSLDGLAGMSWETQYF.

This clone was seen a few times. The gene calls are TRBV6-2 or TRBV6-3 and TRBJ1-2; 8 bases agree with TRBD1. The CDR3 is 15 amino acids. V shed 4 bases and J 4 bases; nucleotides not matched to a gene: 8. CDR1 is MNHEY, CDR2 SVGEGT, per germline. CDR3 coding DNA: TGTGCCAGCAGTTCTGGACAGGGAAGGGGCTATGGCTACACCTTC. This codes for CASSSGQGRGYGYTF.